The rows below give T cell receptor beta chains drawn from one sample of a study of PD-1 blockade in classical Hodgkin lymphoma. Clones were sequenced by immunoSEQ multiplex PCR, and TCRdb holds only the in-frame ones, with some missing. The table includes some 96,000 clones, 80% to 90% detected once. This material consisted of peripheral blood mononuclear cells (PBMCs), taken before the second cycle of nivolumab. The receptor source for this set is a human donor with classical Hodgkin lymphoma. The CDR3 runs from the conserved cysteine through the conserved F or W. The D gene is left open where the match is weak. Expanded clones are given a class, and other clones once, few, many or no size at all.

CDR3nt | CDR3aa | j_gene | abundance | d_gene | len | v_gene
TGTGCCAGCAGCCTGCGACAGTTTCTGAACACTGAAGCTTTCTTT | CASSLRQFLNTEAFF | TRBJ1-1 | NA | NA | 15 | TRBV7-8
TGTGCCACCCGGCCCGGGGGCCTCACTAATGAAAAACTGTTTTTT | CATRPGGLTNEKLFF | TRBJ1-4 | NA | NA | 15 | TRBV15
TGTGCCAGCAGCGTAGCGGGGGAGATGAACACTGAAGCTTTCTTT | CASSVAGEMNTEAFF | TRBJ1-1 | few | NA | 15 | TRBV9
TGTGCCATCGCAGCGTCCTCTGGAAACACCATATATTTT | CAIAASSGNTIYF | TRBJ1-3 | NA | NA | 13 | TRBV6-1
TGTGCCAGTAGTACCCTCCCTCCGAACACTGAAGCTTTCTTT | CASSTLPPNTEAFF | TRBJ1-1 | few | NA | 14 | TRBV19
TGCGCCAGCAGCTTGTGGCCTAGCAATCAGCCCCAGCATTTT | CASSLWPSNQPQHF | TRBJ1-5 | NA | NA | 14 | TRBV5-1
TGTGCCAGCAGCGTACTGGGGGACCGGCCCGAGGGATGGACGGATACGCAGTATTTT | CASSVLGDRPEGWTDTQYF | TRBJ2-3 | NA | NA | 19 | TRBV9
TGCAGCGCCGGGGACGGAGCCTACGAGCAGTACTTC | CSAGDGAYEQYF | TRBJ2-7 | NA | NA | 12 | TRBV29-1
TGTGCCAGCAGCCTCTCCCGGCTAGCGGGCCAAGGAAATGAGCAGTTCTTC | CASSLSRLAGQGNEQFF | TRBJ2-1 | NA | TRBD2 | 17 | TRBV14
TGCGCCAGCAGCGACGGTCGTTCTGGAAACACCATATATTTT | CASSDGRSGNTIYF | TRBJ1-3 | once | NA | 14 | TRBV5-1
TGTGCCAGCAGCGTAGTATCAAGTACCGGGGAGCTGTTTTTT | CASSVVSSTGELFF | TRBJ2-2 | NA | NA | 14 | TRBV9
TGTGCCATCAGTGAGCCTGGCCTAACCTACGAGCAGTACTTC | CAISEPGLTYEQYF | TRBJ2-7 | NA | NA | 14 | TRBV10-3
TGTGCCAGCAGCGTTCAGGCTATCGGGCTCACTGAAGCTTTCTTT | CASSVQAIGLTEAFF | TRBJ1-1 | NA | NA | 15 | TRBV9
TGCGCCAGCAGTGAGTCGACCAGCAATCAGCCCCAGCATTTT | CASSESTSNQPQHF | TRBJ1-5 | NA | NA | 14 | TRBV10-2
TGTGCCAGCAGTAAATCCCAGAGGGGGAGCACAGATACGCAGTATTTT | CASSKSQRGSTDTQYF | TRBJ2-3 | NA | NA | 16 | TRBV27
TGTGCCACGAGGCGGGCTAGCGGCCTGTACGAGCAGTACTTC | CATRRASGLYEQYF | TRBJ2-7 | NA | TRBD2 | 14 | TRBV19
TGCGCCAGCAGCTTGGCACTAGCGGGAGGATTCAATGAGCAGTTCTTC | CASSLALAGGFNEQFF | TRBJ2-1 | NA | TRBD2 | 16 | TRBV5-1
TGTGCCAGCAGTTCGGGATTCGGCAAAGCTTTCTTT | CASSSGFGKAFF | TRBJ1-1 | NA | NA | 12 | TRBV28
TGTGCCAGTAACTGGGGAGTCGCTCAGCCCCAGCATTTT | CASNWGVAQPQHF | TRBJ1-5 | few | NA | 13 | TRBV19
TGTGCCTGGAGTGTAACGACGGAGACCCAGTACTTC | CAWSVTTETQYF | TRBJ2-5 | NA | NA | 12 | TRBV30
TGTGCCAGCAACGTCGACAGGGAAGGCCCCTACGAGCAGTACTTC | CASNVDREGPYEQYF | TRBJ2-7 | few | TRBD1 | 15 | TRBV6-1
TGTGCCAGCAGCTTGGCCTGGACTAGCGGGAGCAATGAGCAGTTCTTC | CASSLAWTSGSNEQFF | TRBJ2-1 | few | TRBD2 | 16 | TRBV5-4
TGTGCCAGCAGCTTAGTTGGTAGCGGGAGGTCCCACTCCTACGAGCAGTACTTC | CASSLVGSGRSHSYEQYF | TRBJ2-7 | NA | TRBD2 | 18 | TRBV7-7
TGTGCCACCAGGATAGCGGGAGTGGTCACCGGGGAGCTGTTTTTT | CATRIAGVVTGELFF | TRBJ2-2 | NA | TRBD2 | 15 | TRBV15
TGTGCCAGCAGCCAAGGTCTAGCAAAAGAGACCCAGTACTTC | CASSQGLAKETQYF | TRBJ2-5 | NA | NA | 14 | TRBV4-2
TGTGCCAGCAGCTTAATCCGGCAGACTCCCTCTGGGGCCAACGTCCTGACTTTC | CASSLIRQTPSGANVLTF | TRBJ2-6 | NA | NA | 18 | TRBV7-9
TGTGCCAGCAGCCAAGTGTTGGGACAGGGAGCTTTCTTT | CASSQVLGQGAFF | TRBJ1-1 | once | TRBD1 | 13 | TRBV14
TGTGCCAGCAGCATCATAGCGGGAGGGCAAAATGAGCAGTTCTTC | CASSIIAGGQNEQFF | TRBJ2-1 | NA | NA | 15 | TRBV21-1
TGTGCCAGCACTTTCCAGTCGAATTACGAGCAGTACTTC | CASTFQSNYEQYF | TRBJ2-7 | NA | NA | 13 | TRBV27
TGCGCCAGCAGCTGGGGCGGGAGCCGATTCTCCTACAATGAGCAGTTCTTC | CASSWGGSRFSYNEQFF | TRBJ2-1 | NA | TRBD2 | 17 | TRBV5-1
TGTGCCAGCGTTACAGGGGAGTCCTATAATTCACCCCTCCACTTT | CASVTGESYNSPLHF | TRBJ1-6 | NA | TRBD1 | 15 | TRBV19
TGTGCCAGCAGCCCACAGGGACCCGGGACGGCGGGGGAGCTGTTTTTT | CASSPQGPGTAGELFF | TRBJ2-2 | NA | NA | 16 | TRBV5-4
TGCGCCAGCAGCTTACCCCGAAAGGATGAGCAGTTCTTC | CASSLPRKDEQFF | TRBJ2-1 | NA | NA | 13 | TRBV5-1
TGCGCCAGCAGCCAAGATCTTAACCCTCCCCGAAACACCATATATTTT | CASSQDLNPPRNTIYF | TRBJ1-3 | once | NA | 16 | TRBV4-3
TGTGCCAGCAGCGTAGCAGGGAACACTGAAGCTTTCTTT | CASSVAGNTEAFF | TRBJ1-1 | few | NA | 13 | TRBV9
TGCGCCAGCAGCCTGAATCGGGGGCCTAATGAGCAGTTCTTC | CASSLNRGPNEQFF | TRBJ2-1 | NA | NA | 14 | TRBV4-3
TGTGCCAGCAGCCGGGACCCGGTCGGGGAGCTGTTTTTT | CASSRDPVGELFF | TRBJ2-2 | NA | NA | 13 | TRBV6-4
TGTGCCAGCAGCTTTTGGAGGGGGCGAGGAACTAATGAAAAACTGTTTTTT | CASSFWRGRGTNEKLFF | TRBJ1-4 | few | TRBD1 | 17 | TRBV5-6
TGTGCCAGCAGCTTAGATCCGGGACTGGGAGCCTACGAGCAGTACTTC | CASSLDPGLGAYEQYF | TRBJ2-7 | NA | NA | 16 | TRBV7-2
TGTGCCAGCAGCCGGGACTGGCAGTACGAGCAGTACTTC | CASSRDWQYEQYF | TRBJ2-7 | NA | NA | 13 | TRBV5-8
TGTGCCAGCGGCGGGAATTTCCAAGAGACCCAGTACTTC | CASGGNFQETQYF | TRBJ2-5 | NA | NA | 13 | TRBV14
TGTGCTCACCGGGCTACTAATGGGATGGATGAGCAGTTCTTC | CAHRATNGMDEQFF | TRBJ2-1 | NA | NA | 14 | TRBV10-3
TGTGCCTGGGGACTATTGAACACCGGGGAGCTGTTTTTT | CAWGLLNTGELFF | TRBJ2-2 | NA | NA | 13 | TRBV30
TGTGCCTGGAGTAAGGGCACCGGGAGGGAAGCTTTCTTT | CAWSKGTGREAFF | TRBJ1-1 | NA | NA | 13 | TRBV30
TGTGCCAGCCGTAGAGGGGGGTACACAGATACGCAGTATTTT | CASRRGGYTDTQYF | TRBJ2-3 | NA | NA | 14 | TRBV7-8
TGTGCCAGCTCACCACCGGGGAGAGGGACCGGGGAGCTGTTTTTT | CASSPPGRGTGELFF | TRBJ2-2 | few | NA | 15 | TRBV18
TGTGCCAGCAGCTTAAGGGGAGCAGAGACCCAGTACTTC | CASSLRGAETQYF | TRBJ2-5 | NA | NA | 13 | TRBV5-6
TGTGCCAGCAGTTTAGGGTCGGGACAGCACTACCAAGAGACCCAGTACTTC | CASSLGSGQHYQETQYF | TRBJ2-5 | NA | TRBD1 | 17 | TRBV28
TGTGCCTGGAGTCGGGAGTACCAAGAGACCCAGTACTTC | CAWSREYQETQYF | TRBJ2-5 | NA | NA | 13 | TRBV30
TGCGCCAGCGGCCCCGCCATGGCCACTGAAGCTTTCTTT | CASGPAMATEAFF | TRBJ1-1 | NA | NA | 13 | TRBV10-2
TGTGCCAGCAGTTACGGGAGCTCTGGAAACACCATATATTTT | CASSYGSSGNTIYF | TRBJ1-3 | NA | NA | 14 | TRBV6-5
TGTGCCAGCGTACCGGGACTAGCGGGGGGGGAGACCCAGTACTTC | CASVPGLAGGETQYF | TRBJ2-5 | NA | TRBD2 | 15 | TRBV2
TGCGCCAGCAGCTTGGCTGGGGGGGATCAGCCCCAGCATTTT | CASSLAGGDQPQHF | TRBJ1-5 | once | NA | 14 | TRBV5-1
TGTGCCAGCTCACCTTCGTCGGGGTTCTCCGAGCAGTACTTC | CASSPSSGFSEQYF | TRBJ2-7 | NA | NA | 14 | TRBV18
TGTGCCAGCAGCCCTAGACACCCACGCCCTCAAGAGACCCAGTACTTC | CASSPRHPRPQETQYF | TRBJ2-5 | NA | NA | 16 | TRBV5-6